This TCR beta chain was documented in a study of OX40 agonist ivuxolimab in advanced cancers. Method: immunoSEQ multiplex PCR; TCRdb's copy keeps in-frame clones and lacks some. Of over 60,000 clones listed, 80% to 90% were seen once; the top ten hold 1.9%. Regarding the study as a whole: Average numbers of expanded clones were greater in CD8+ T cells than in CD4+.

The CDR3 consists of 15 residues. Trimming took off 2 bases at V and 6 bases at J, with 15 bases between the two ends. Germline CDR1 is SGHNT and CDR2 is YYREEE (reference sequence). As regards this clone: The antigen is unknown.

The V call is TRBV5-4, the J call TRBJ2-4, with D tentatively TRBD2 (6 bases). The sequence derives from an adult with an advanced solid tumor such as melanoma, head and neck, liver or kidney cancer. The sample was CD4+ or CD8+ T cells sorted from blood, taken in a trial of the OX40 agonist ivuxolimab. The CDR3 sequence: CASSLPGVGGNIQYF. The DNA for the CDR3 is TGTGCCAGCAGCTTACCGGGAGTAGGCGGAAACATTCAGTACTTC.